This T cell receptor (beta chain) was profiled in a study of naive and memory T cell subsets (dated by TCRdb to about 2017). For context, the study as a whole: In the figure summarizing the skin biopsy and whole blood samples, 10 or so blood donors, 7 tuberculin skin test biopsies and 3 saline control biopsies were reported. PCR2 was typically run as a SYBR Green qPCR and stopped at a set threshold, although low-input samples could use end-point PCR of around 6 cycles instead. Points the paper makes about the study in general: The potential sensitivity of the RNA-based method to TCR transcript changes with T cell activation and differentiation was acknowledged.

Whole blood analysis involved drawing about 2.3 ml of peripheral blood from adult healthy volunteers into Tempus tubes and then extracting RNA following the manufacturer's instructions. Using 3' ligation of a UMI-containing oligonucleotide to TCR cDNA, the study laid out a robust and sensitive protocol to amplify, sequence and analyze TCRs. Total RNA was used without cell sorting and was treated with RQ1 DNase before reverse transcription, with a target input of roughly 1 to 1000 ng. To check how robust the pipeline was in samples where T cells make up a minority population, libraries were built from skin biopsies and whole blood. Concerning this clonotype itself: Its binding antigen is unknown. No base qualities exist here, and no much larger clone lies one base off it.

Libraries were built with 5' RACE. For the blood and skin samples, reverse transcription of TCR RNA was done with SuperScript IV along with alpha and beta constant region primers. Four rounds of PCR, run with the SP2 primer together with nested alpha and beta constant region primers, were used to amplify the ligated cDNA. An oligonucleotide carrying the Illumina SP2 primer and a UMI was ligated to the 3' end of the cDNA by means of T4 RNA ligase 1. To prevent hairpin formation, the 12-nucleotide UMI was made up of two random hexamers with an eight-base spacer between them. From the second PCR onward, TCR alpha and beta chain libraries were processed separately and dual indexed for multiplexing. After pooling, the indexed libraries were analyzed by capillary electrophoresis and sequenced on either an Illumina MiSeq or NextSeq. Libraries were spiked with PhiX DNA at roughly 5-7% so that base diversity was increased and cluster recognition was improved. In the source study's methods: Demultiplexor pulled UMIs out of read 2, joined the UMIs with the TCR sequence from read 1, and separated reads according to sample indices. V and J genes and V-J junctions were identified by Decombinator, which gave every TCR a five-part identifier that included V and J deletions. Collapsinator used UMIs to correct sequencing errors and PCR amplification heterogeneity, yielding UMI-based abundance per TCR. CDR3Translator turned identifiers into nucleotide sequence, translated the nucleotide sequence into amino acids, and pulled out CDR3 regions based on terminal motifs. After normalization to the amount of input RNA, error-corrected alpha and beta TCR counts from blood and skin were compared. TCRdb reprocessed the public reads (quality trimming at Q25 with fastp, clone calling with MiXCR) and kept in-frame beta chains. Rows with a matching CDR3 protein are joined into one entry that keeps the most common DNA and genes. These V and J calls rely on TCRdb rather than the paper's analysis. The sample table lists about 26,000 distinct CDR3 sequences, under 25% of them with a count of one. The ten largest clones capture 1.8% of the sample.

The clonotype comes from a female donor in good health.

The DNA reads TGTGCCAGCAGAGGGACTTGGGACACTGAAGCTTTCTTT. Protein translation: CASRGTWDTEAFF. The chain uses TRBV12-3 or TRBV12-4 and TRBJ1-1, with a weak D call of TRBD1 (5 bases match). The CDR3 holds 13 amino acids from the cysteine to the phenylalanine. The CDR3 DNA has 39 bases and is translated from base 1. The junction shows trimming of 6 bases on V and 3 bases on J, plus 11 bases between the germline ends.